Listed below are T cell receptor beta chains from one sample, sequenced in a study of CD8 T cells in Susac syndrome. TCRdb processed the immunoSEQ multiplex PCR reads anew with MiXCR; each CDR3 protein has one entry. The sample shows about 200,000 distinct CDR3 sequences, 95% of them seen only once. The sample comprised CD4+ T cells from PBMCs. The source of these receptors is a human donor in good health. Each CDR3 is given with its conserved first and last residue.

TRBJ1-1,TRBV7-2,CASSSWDRSNTEAFF
TRBJ2-7,TRBV5-4,CASSNSRSYEQYF
TRBJ2-1,TRBV5-6,CASSLDPSSYNEQFF
TRBJ2-1,TRBV20-1,CSTGTSGRLTSYNEQFF
TRBJ2-5,TRBV15,CATSSKGLRNQETQYF
TRBJ2-5,TRBV18,CASSPNGAGAQETQYF
TRBJ2-7,TRBV9,CASSRQGVSSYEQYF
TRBJ2-5,TRBV19,CASSDRKETQYF
TRBJ1-5,TRBV15,CATSTGGLSPGRQPQHF
TRBJ2-2,TRBV20-1,CSARRQSANTGELFF
TRBJ1-2,TRBV2,CASSAGQIYGYTF
TRBJ2-7,TRBV7-8,CASSVGQTQIAYEQYF
TRBJ1-1,TRBV28,CASRDTGDTEAFF
TRBJ2-5,TRBV3-1,CASSQSLAGGQETQYF
TRBJ2-7,TRBV6-2/TRBV6-3,CASSSLWIGGRVSYEQYF
TRBJ2-7,TRBV4-1,CASSQVPYRAGAEQYF
TRBJ2-5,TRBV27,CASSLSLAGGAGRETQYF
TRBJ1-2,TRBV2,CASNRDSAYGYTF
TRBJ1-2,TRBV5-4,CASSSGGDYGYTF
TRBJ2-5,TRBV30,CAWSHGLAGAETQYF
TRBJ2-1,TRBV7-9,CASSSRTNDKFF
TRBJ2-1,TRBV25-1,CASSELAGSYNEQFF
TRBJ2-7,TRBV15,CATSRERTSGAQQYF
TRBJ1-1,TRBV20-1,CSARVTGNTEAFF
TRBJ2-5,TRBV25-1,CASSIDRGQETQYF
TRBJ1-1,TRBV19,CASRSQGLYTEAFF
TRBJ2-5,TRBV29-1,CSATPQTSRGETQYF
TRBJ1-6,TRBV6-5,CASKDRDSPLHF